The T cell receptor (beta chain) under discussion was sequenced for a study of blood T cells in healthy people across ages. General study results and limits: Roughly linear age-related decline in beta diversity appeared, significant by age around 36.

Trimming cost V 8 bases and J 8 bases, with 21 bases left between them. The CDR3 loop spans 14 amino acids. Concerning this clonotype: The antigen remains unidentified.

A second PCR of 7 to 11 cycles used a sample-barcoded 5' primer and a J-beta primer mix. A template-switch adaptor containing 12 random nucleotides labeled each cDNA molecule. TCRdb ran MiXCR on the 5' RACE reads and lists one entry per CDR3 protein. The sample has 1 million or so distinct CDR3 sequences, 45% seen once. The chain carries TRBV12-3 or TRBV12-4 and TRBJ1-2, with D possibly being TRBD1 (6 bases). The sample taken for sequencing was blood. The clonotype comes from a woman aged 55-70 years in good health. The CDR3, as DNA: TGTGCCAGCGTTAGGGCGGGGGGCGGATCCGGCTACACCTTC. Translation gives CASVRAGGGSGYTF.